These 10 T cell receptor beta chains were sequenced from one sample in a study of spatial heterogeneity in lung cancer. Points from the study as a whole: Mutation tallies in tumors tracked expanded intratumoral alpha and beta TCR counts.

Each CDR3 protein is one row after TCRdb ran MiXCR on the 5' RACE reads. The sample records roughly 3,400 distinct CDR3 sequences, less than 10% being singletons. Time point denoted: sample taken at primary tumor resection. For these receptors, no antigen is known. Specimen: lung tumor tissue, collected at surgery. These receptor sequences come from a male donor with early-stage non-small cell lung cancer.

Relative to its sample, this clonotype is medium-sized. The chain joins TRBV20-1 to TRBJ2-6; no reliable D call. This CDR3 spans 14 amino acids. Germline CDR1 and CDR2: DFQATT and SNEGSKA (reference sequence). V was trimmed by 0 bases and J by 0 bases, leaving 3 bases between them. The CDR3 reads CSAREGSGANVLTF. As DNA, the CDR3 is TGCAGTGCTAGAGAAGGCTCTGGGGCCAACGTCCTGACTTTC.

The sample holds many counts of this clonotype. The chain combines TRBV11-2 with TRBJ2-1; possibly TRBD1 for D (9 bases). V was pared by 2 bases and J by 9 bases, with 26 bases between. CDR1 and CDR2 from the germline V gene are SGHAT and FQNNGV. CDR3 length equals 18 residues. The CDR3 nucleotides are TGTGCCAGCAGCTTAAACAGGGGGCAAATCGGCGGGAGGATTGAGCAGTTCTTC. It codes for CASSLNRGQIGGRIEQFF.

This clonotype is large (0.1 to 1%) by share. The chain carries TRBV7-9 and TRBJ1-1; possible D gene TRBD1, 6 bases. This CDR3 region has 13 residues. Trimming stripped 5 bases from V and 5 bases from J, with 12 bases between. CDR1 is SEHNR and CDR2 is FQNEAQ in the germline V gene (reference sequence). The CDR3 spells CASSEGGRTEAFF. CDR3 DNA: TGTGCCAGCAGCGAAGGGGGAAGGACTGAAGCTTTCTTT. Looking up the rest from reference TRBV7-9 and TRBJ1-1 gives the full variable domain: DTGVSQNPRHKITKRGQNVTFRCDPISEHNRLYWYRQTLGQGPEFLTYFQNEAQLEKSRLLSDRFSAERPKGSFSTLEIQRTEQGDSAMYLCASSEGGRTEAFFGQGTRLTVV.

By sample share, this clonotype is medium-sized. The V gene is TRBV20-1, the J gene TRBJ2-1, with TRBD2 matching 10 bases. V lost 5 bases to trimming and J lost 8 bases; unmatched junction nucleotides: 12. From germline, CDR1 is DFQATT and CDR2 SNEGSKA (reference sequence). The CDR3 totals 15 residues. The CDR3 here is CSAGSSGLAWDEQFF. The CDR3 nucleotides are TGCAGTGCTGGTTCATCGGGACTAGCGTGGGATGAGCAGTTCTTC.

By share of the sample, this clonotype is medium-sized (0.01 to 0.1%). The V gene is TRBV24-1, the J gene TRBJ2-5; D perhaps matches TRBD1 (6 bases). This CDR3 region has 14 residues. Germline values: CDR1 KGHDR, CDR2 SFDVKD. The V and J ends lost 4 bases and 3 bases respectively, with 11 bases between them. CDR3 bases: TGTGCCACCAGTGACCGACAGGCGAAAGAGACCCAGTACTTC. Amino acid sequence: CATSDRQAKETQYF.

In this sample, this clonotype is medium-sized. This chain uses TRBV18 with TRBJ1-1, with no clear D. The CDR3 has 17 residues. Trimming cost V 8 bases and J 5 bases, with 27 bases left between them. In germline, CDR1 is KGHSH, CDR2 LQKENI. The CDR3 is CASRPGSLGNLWTEAFF. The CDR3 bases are TGTGCCAGCCGGCCTGGGTCTCTTGGGAATCTGTGGACTGAAGCTTTCTTT.

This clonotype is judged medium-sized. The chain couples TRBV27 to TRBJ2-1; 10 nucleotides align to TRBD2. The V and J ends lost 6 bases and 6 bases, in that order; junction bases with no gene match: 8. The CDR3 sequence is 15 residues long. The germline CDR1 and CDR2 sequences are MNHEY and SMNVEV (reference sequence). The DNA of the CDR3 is TGTGCCAGCAGATCAGTAGCGGGAGGCTTCAATGAGCAGTTCTTC. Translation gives CASRSVAGGFNEQFF.

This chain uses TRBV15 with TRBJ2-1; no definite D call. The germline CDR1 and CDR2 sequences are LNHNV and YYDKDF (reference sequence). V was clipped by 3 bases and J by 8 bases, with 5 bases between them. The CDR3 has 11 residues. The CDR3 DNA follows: TGTGCCACCAGCAGGAGGTATGAGCAGTTCTTC. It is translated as CATSRRYEQFF.

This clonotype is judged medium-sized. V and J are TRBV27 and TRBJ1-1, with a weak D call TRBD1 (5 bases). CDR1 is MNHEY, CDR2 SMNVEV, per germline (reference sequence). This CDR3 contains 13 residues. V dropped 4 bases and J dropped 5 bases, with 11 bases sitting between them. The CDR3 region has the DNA TGTGCCAGCAGTTGGGGGGTTGAGACTGAAGCTTTCTTT. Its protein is CASSWGVETEAFF.

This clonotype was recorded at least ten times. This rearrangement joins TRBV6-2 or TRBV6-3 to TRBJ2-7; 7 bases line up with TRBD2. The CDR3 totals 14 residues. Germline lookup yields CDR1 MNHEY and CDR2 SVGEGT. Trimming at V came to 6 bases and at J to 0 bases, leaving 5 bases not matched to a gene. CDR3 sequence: CASRNGRGSYEQYF. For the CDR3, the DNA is TGTGCCAGCAGGAATGGGAGGGGCTCCTACGAGCAGTACTTC.